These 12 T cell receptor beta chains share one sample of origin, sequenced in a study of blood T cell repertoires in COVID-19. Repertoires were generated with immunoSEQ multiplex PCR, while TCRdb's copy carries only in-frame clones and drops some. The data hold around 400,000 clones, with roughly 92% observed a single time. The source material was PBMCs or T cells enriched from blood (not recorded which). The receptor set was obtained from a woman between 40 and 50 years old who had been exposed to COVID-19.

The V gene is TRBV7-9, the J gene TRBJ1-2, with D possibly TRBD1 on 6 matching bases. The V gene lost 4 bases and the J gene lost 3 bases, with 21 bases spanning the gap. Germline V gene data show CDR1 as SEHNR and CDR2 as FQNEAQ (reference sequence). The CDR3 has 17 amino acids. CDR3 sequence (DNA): TGTGCCAGCAGCTACCACCTGGGGGAGTACAGGGACTATGGCTACACCTTC. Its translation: CASSYHLGEYRDYGYTF.

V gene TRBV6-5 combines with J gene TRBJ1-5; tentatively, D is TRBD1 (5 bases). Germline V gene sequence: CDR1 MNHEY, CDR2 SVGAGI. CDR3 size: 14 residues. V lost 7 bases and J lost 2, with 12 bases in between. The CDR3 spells CASTTLQGNQPQHF. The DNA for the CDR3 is TGTGCCAGCACTACTCTACAGGGCAATCAGCCCCAGCATTTT.

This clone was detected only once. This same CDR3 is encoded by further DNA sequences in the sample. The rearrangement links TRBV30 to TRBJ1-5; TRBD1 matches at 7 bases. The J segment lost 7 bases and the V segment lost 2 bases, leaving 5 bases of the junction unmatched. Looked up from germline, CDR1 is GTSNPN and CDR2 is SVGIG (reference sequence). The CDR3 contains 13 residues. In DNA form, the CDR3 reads TGTGCCTGGAGTAGACAGGGTCGACAGCCCCAGCATTTT. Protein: CAWSRQGRQPQHF.

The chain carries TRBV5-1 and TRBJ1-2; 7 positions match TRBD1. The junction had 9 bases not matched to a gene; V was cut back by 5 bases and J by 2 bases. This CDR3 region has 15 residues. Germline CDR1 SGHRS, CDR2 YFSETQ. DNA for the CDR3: TGCGCCAGCAGTCAGGGGGACAGCCTGAACTATGGCTACACCTTC. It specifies CASSQGDSLNYGYTF.

The CDR3, as DNA: TGTGCCAGCAGCTTAGATCGGGAGAACGAGCAGTTCTTC. Amino acid sequence: CASSLDRENEQFF. The chain couples TRBV7-2 to TRBJ2-1, with D perhaps TRBD2 (6 bases). Germline V CDR1 and CDR2: SGHTA, FQGNSA. The CDR3 is made up of 13 amino acids. Trimming cost V 1 base and J 10 bases, with 11 bases left between them.

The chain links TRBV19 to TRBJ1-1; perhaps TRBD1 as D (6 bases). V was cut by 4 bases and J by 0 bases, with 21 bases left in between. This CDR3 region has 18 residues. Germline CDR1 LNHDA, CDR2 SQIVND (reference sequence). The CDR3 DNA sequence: TGTGCCAGTAGTAATCCCCCGCTCAGGGGATACATGAACACTGAAGCTTTCTTT. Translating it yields CASSNPPLRGYMNTEAFF.

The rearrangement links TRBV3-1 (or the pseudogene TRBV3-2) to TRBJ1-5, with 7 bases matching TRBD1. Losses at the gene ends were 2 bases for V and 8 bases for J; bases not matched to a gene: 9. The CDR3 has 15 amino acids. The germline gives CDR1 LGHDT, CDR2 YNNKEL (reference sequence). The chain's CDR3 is CASSQYRGPHEPQHF. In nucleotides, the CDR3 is TGTGCCAGCAGCCAATACAGGGGACCCCATGAGCCCCAGCATTTT.

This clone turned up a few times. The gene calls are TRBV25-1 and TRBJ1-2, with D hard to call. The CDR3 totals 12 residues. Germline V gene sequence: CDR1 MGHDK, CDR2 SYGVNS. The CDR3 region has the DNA TGTGCGACGGTAGGGAGGTTCGGTGGCTACACCTTC. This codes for CATVGRFGGYTF.

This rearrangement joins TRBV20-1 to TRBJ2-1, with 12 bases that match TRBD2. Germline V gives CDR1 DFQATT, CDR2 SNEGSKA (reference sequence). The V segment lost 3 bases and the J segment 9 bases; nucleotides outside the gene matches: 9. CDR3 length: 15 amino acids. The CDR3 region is CSASHLAGGAIEQFF. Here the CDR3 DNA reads TGCAGTGCTAGTCACCTAGCGGGAGGGGCCATTGAGCAGTTCTTC.

The CDR3 DNA follows: TGTGCCAGCAAAGACAGGGGGCTTAACAATGAGCAGTTCTTC. Protein: CASKDRGLNNEQFF. The chain combines TRBV2 with TRBJ2-1, with 10 bases matching TRBD1. Germline CDR1 SNHLY, CDR2 FYNNEI. This CDR3 is built from 14 residues. V gave up 7 bases and J gave up 5 bases; unmatched junction bases: 5.

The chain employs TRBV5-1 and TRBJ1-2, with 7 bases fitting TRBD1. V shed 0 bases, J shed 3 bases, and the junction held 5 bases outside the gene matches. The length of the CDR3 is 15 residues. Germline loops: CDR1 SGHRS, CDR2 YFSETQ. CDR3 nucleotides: TGCGCCAGCAGCTTGGAAGGCAGGGGGTACTATGGCTACACCTTC. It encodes CASSLEGRGYYGYTF.

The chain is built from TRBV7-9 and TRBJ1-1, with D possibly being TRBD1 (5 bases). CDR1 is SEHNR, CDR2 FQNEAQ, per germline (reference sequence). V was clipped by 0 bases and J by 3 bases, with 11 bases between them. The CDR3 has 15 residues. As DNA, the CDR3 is TGTGCCAGCAGCTTAGCGGCGGGACGGGACACTGAAGCTTTCTTT. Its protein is CASSLAAGRDTEAFF.